This TCR beta chain was profiled in a study of Ad26.COV2.S vaccination and SARS-CoV-2 variants. General study results and limits: While placebo recipients had lower spike-specific TCR breadth, vaccine recipients had more.

The germline gives CDR1 MNHEY, CDR2 SVGAGI. V shed 7 bases and J shed 4 bases, with 16 bases lying between them. The CDR3 totals 14 residues. Specified treatment: some 20 received Ad26.COV2.S at low or high dose, single or two shots; about 5 received placebo; per-sample allocation not given. Following the first vaccine or placebo injection, samples were taken on day 63. Concerning this clone: What it binds is unknown.

Sequencing was performed with immunoSEQ multiplex PCR; in TCRdb, only in-frame clones are kept and a portion is missing. There are about 480,000 clones in the sample; roughly 89% occur only once, and 9.5% to 15% lies in the top ten. The sample here was peripheral blood, taken in a trial of Ad26.COV2.S vaccine versus placebo. The TCR comes from a person between 18 and 65 years old who received the Ad26.COV2.S COVID-19 vaccine or a placebo. The chain is built from TRBV6-5 and TRBJ1-1, with D perhaps matching TRBD1 (5 bases). CDR3 bases: TGTGCCAGCACCCCAGGGCGACTAAGCACTGAAGCTTTCTTT. Its protein product is CASTPGRLSTEAFF.